The rows below give T cell receptor beta chains drawn from one sample of a study of CD8 T cells in Susac syndrome. One entry per CDR3 protein, called by TCRdb with MiXCR from the immunoSEQ multiplex PCR reads. The sample includes under 85,000 distinct CDR3 sequences, roughly 92% of them seen just once. Sample: CD8+ T cells from PBMCs. Receptors were obtained from a human donor with Susac syndrome. Each CDR3 is given with its conserved first and last residue. The D gene is left open where the match is weak.

j_gene	v_gene	d_gene	CDR3aa
TRBJ1-2	TRBV7-9	-	CASSLAREQGYTF
TRBJ2-3	TRBV2	-	CASSDRGIRPDTQYF
TRBJ2-3	TRBV7-2	-	CASSLTGPGGDTQYF
TRBJ2-7	TRBV9	TRBD1	CASSAAGTALHEQYF
TRBJ2-1	TRBV5-1	TRBD1	CASSSALRDRGGEQFF
TRBJ2-1	TRBV9	-	CASSVEPGSMGYNEQFF
TRBJ2-3	TRBV18	-	CASSPRSDTQYF
TRBJ2-7	TRBV3-1	TRBD2	CASSHFEYGREREDEQYF
TRBJ1-4	TRBV28	-	CASSLQGISEKLFF
TRBJ2-3	TRBV7-3	-	CASSSYSTDTQYF
TRBJ2-1	TRBV20-1	-	CSARVGLSYNEQFF
TRBJ1-1	TRBV20-1	-	CSVDGTLNTEAFF
TRBJ2-2	TRBV9	-	CATSVGGTGEPFF
TRBJ1-1	TRBV9	TRBD1	CASSPSLDRLNTEAFF
TRBJ2-3	TRBV6-6	-	CASSYSEGPTDTQYF
TRBJ1-1	TRBV20-1	-	CSAAQGTDTEAFF
TRBJ2-1	TRBV7-9	TRBD2	CASSPRLAANEQFF
TRBJ2-7	TRBV19	-	CASSARASFVYEQYF
TRBJ1-1	TRBV19	TRBD1	CASSWRTGGKNTEAFF
TRBJ1-4	TRBV20-1	-	CSANDPGHRYEKLFF
TRBJ2-7	TRBV11-2	TRBD2	CASSPPGTSGSFYEQYF
TRBJ2-5	TRBV29-1	-	CSVDPTGSRGETQYF
TRBJ2-2	TRBV12-3/TRBV12-4	-	CASSFLGTGELFF
TRBJ1-2	TRBV20-1	-	CSASERGGDYGYTF
TRBJ2-7	TRBV5-4	-	CASSFGGRTYEQYF
TRBJ2-5	TRBV13	TRBD1	CASSGTGTGKETQYF
TRBJ1-5	TRBV9	-	CASSVDSSPNQPQHF
TRBJ2-3	TRBV4-1	-	CASSQEVADTQYF
TRBJ1-5	TRBV27	-	CASSLYRGNQPQHF
TRBJ2-7	TRBV23-1	TRBD2	CASLHKSGGPTYEQYF
TRBJ2-2	TRBV7-8	-	CASSIQREWELFF
TRBJ1-1	TRBV5-4	-	CATYGTEAFF
TRBJ1-1	TRBV24-1	-	CATSDLISGPDTEAFF
TRBJ1-1	TRBV5-1	TRBD1	CASSLVQGGTEAFF
TRBJ2-2	TRBV28	TRBD1	CASSLDHRGTTSGELFF
TRBJ2-1	TRBV9	-	CASSPSTSNEQFF
TRBJ2-1	TRBV7-9	-	CASRSPVYPGNEQFF
TRBJ1-2	TRBV29-1	TRBD1	CSVGQGDYGYTF
TRBJ2-7	TRBV6-2/TRBV6-3	TRBD2	CASSYGTSEVDEQYF
TRBJ1-2	TRBV2	TRBD1	CASSETQGHHYGYTF
TRBJ2-7	TRBV6-5	-	CASSYSPPETDEQYF
TRBJ2-3	TRBV7-2	TRBD2	CASSSSPTSGGRDTQYF
TRBJ2-1	TRBV19	-	CASSTWGYNEQFF
TRBJ1-2	TRBV11-2	-	CASSSPGTYYGYTF
TRBJ2-3	TRBV5-1	-	CASSFGGMGDTQYF
TRBJ2-3	TRBV28	-	CASSESFGKSTDTQYF
TRBJ2-1	TRBV7-9	TRBD2	CASSLLAGINEQFF
TRBJ2-7	TRBV24-1	-	CATSDLDSGRWCEQYF
TRBJ1-2	TRBV9	-	CASSASREPWGYTF
TRBJ2-7	TRBV20-1	-	CSANPRYEQYF
TRBJ2-7	TRBV6-2/TRBV6-3	-	CASSYSTDYEQYF
TRBJ2-2	TRBV12-1	-	CASSFASTGAEDTGELFF
TRBJ2-2	TRBV5-6	TRBD2	CASSPPGEGYGELFF
TRBJ2-7	TRBV14	TRBD1	CASSRRDRTYEQYF